These T cell receptor beta chains were read from a single sample in a study of blood T cell repertoires in COVID-19. The data were produced by immunoSEQ multiplex PCR, yet TCRdb's version contains in-frame clones alone and is incomplete. In the table there are roughly 150,000 clones, roughly 88% of which are singletons. The specimen sequenced was peripheral blood. The receptors were gathered from a woman aged 80 or over with active or convalescent COVID-19. Each CDR3 is given with its conserved first and last residue. The size of a clone is reported for some rows only, either as once, few or many, or as a class for expanded clones.

v_gene: TRBV6-1; abundance: -; j_gene: TRBJ1-2; CDR3aa: CASTEYRDGYTF
v_gene: TRBV2; abundance: -; j_gene: TRBJ1-2; CDR3aa: CASTGQGAGYGYTF
v_gene: TRBV7-9; abundance: -; j_gene: TRBJ1-1; CDR3aa: CASSLAAYLGTEAFF
v_gene: TRBV6-5; abundance: -; j_gene: TRBJ1-2; CDR3aa: CASTRGQSRGYTF
v_gene: TRBV18; abundance: -; j_gene: TRBJ1-1; CDR3aa: CASRGQGSPEAFF
v_gene: TRBV9; abundance: -; j_gene: TRBJ2-5; CDR3aa: CASSVEDGNWETQYF
v_gene: TRBV11-2; abundance: -; j_gene: TRBJ2-7; CDR3aa: CASTVPGGAYEQYF
v_gene: TRBV27; abundance: -; j_gene: TRBJ1-2; CDR3aa: CASSPQANYGYTF
v_gene: TRBV19; abundance: -; j_gene: TRBJ1-1; CDR3aa: CASSKRGLGEAFF
v_gene: TRBV28; abundance: -; j_gene: TRBJ2-6; CDR3aa: CASTGQDFSGANVLTF
v_gene: TRBV3-1/TRBV3-2; abundance: many; j_gene: TRBJ1-1; CDR3aa: CASSQDPHLEAFF
v_gene: TRBV7-2; abundance: -; j_gene: TRBJ2-1; CDR3aa: CASSLGGSEQFF
v_gene: TRBV19; abundance: -; j_gene: TRBJ1-1; CDR3aa: CASSGYRGLGTEAFF
v_gene: TRBV3-1/TRBV3-2; abundance: -; j_gene: TRBJ1-5; CDR3aa: CASSQGSGGNQPQHF
v_gene: TRBV5-1; abundance: once; j_gene: TRBJ2-5; CDR3aa: CASSWGQGEETQYF
v_gene: TRBV6-2/TRBV6-3; abundance: -; j_gene: TRBJ2-4; CDR3aa: CASSYESKNIQYF
v_gene: TRBV9; abundance: -; j_gene: TRBJ1-1; CDR3aa: CASRRLGAMGTEAFF
v_gene: TRBV6-5; abundance: -; j_gene: TRBJ2-7; CDR3aa: CASSSYRDLNEQYF
v_gene: TRBV21-1; abundance: -; j_gene: TRBJ1-1; CDR3aa: CASSPGMNTEAFF
v_gene: TRBV11-3; abundance: -; j_gene: TRBJ2-1; CDR3aa: CASTGTSVGNEQFF
v_gene: TRBV6-5; abundance: -; j_gene: TRBJ2-3; CDR3aa: CASRGGQTSTDTQYF
v_gene: TRBV6-5; abundance: once; j_gene: TRBJ2-3; CDR3aa: CATSAGGFTDTQYF
v_gene: TRBV4-3; abundance: -; j_gene: TRBJ2-2; CDR3aa: CASSQNRQITGELFF
v_gene: TRBV9; abundance: -; j_gene: TRBJ2-1; CDR3aa: CASSVSRGSLLDEQFF
v_gene: TRBV7-8; abundance: -; j_gene: TRBJ2-1; CDR3aa: CATARLAGGPLSSYNEQFF
v_gene: TRBV6-5; abundance: -; j_gene: TRBJ1-2; CDR3aa: CASSYSGARRSYTF
v_gene: TRBV10-3; abundance: once; j_gene: TRBJ1-1; CDR3aa: CASATGSNTEAFF
v_gene: TRBV4-1; abundance: -; j_gene: TRBJ1-2; CDR3aa: CASSRREGIIDGYTF
v_gene: TRBV6-5; abundance: -; j_gene: TRBJ1-1; CDR3aa: CASNVPGGGGTEAFF
v_gene: TRBV6-1; abundance: -; j_gene: TRBJ2-1; CDR3aa: CASSERTGPKSSYNEQFF
v_gene: TRBV9; abundance: -; j_gene: TRBJ1-3; CDR3aa: CASSVGSISGNTIYF
v_gene: TRBV6-1; abundance: -; j_gene: TRBJ2-1; CDR3aa: CASSEQGVYEQFF
v_gene: TRBV11-3; abundance: -; j_gene: TRBJ2-5; CDR3aa: CASSLGNRETQYF
v_gene: TRBV6-2/TRBV6-3; abundance: -; j_gene: TRBJ2-3; CDR3aa: CASSYAVSGGSTDTQYF
v_gene: TRBV9; abundance: -; j_gene: TRBJ2-3; CDR3aa: CASSVGGGADTQYF
v_gene: TRBV7-9; abundance: -; j_gene: TRBJ1-2; CDR3aa: CASSLAQGGGYTF
v_gene: TRBV2; abundance: -; j_gene: TRBJ1-2; CDR3aa: CASSEEGQAPWNRGGYTF